This T cell receptor (beta chain) was obtained from a study of cytomegalovirus exposure and HLA in healthy donors. Overall study results and limits: Association with HLA alleles at 0.05 false discovery rate was found for roughly 17,000 TCR beta sequences in a later analysis. Researchers reported in a later analysis that a missense DCLRE1C variant was tied to TCR beta V- and J-gene trimming.

A remark on this clone: The antigen is unknown.

The length of the CDR3 is 16 residues. The germline gives CDR1 KGHSH, CDR2 LQKENI. V lost 6 bases to trimming and J lost 4 bases; unmatched junction nucleotides: 6. 60 Vbeta and 13 Jbeta primers were used in PCR. Using immunoSEQ multiplex PCR, the repertoire was profiled, and TCRdb retains in-frame clones only, with some absent. The table includes over 120,000 clones, 80% to 85% detected once. The sequencing sample was made of PBMCs. The chain recombines TRBV18 with TRBJ2-2; 12 nucleotides agree with TRBD2. The TCR was taken from a woman aged 25 to 45 in good health and CMV-seronegative. CDR3 sequence (DNA): TGTGCCAGCTCCCGCACTAGCGGGGGGCCCACCGGGGAGCTGTTTTTT. Residues: CASSRTSGGPTGELFF.